Detailed here is one TCR beta chain. Its antigen is undetermined. The data were taken from a study of cytomegalovirus exposure and HLA in healthy donors. Primers: 60 Vbeta forward and 13 Jbeta reverse. Clones were read by immunoSEQ multiplex PCR, and TCRdb kept only the in-frame ones, dropping some. The sample lists about 150,000 clones, around four fifths occurring once. The study, taken as a whole, reports: Beyond CMV serostatus, there was no information to go on about immune exposure. Indistinguishable V segments, including TRBV6-2 and TRBV6-3, were excluded.

Deletions cut 1 base from V and 5 bases from J, with 9 bases between. This CDR3 comprises 14 residues. Germline V gene data show CDR1 as MNHNS and CDR2 as SASEGT. Material: PBMCs. This TCR was recovered from a boy younger than 10 in good health and CMV-seronegative. The rearrangement joins TRBV6-1 to TRBJ1-5, with D possibly being TRBD1 (6 bases). The CDR3 is CASSEVGGYQPQHF. In nucleotides, the CDR3 is TGTGCCAGCAGTGAAGTAGGGGGATATCAGCCCCAGCATTTT.